Listed here are 15 T cell receptor beta chains from one sample, sequenced in a study of blood T cell repertoires in COVID-19. Sequencing used immunoSEQ multiplex PCR; TCRdb keeps in-frame clones, though not all of them. This sample has tens of thousands of clones, with approximately 91% found just once. Specimen: peripheral blood. The source of these receptors is a human donor in a cohort sampled during active COVID-19.

The chain links TRBV3-1 (or the pseudogene TRBV3-2) to TRBJ1-6; D perhaps matches TRBD1 (5 bases). The germline gives CDR1 LGHDT, CDR2 YNNKEL (reference sequence). With 8 bases removed from V and 10 bases from J, the gap between germline ends came to 18 bases. The CDR3 is 14 residues long. CDR3 amino acids: CASALGGDRSPLHF. The CDR3 DNA follows: TGTGCCAGCGCCTTAGGAGGGGACCGGTCACCCCTCCACTTT.

The chain links TRBV6-6 to TRBJ1-5, with a tentative D call TRBD1 (5 bases). From germline, CDR1 is MNHNY and CDR2 SVGAGI (reference sequence). Trimming shortened V by 7 bases and J by 7 bases, and 14 bases separated the two germline ends. CDR3 length: 13 residues. The CDR3 bases are TGTGCCAGCACCGTGGGGGGGAACCAGCCCCAGCATTTT. Translation: CASTVGGNQPQHF.

Notes on this clone: The junction departs from the called germline gene at one end, perhaps through a read error. The chain uses TRBV11-3 and TRBJ2-2, with TRBD1 matching 10 bases. This CDR3 region has 15 residues. Germline loops: CDR1 SGHNT, CDR2 YENEEA. The CDR3 nucleotides read TGTGCCAACAGCTTCAGGGACAGGGGTTCCGGGGAGCTGTTTTTT. Residues: CANSFRDRGSGELFF.

The chain employs TRBV27 and TRBJ2-7; D may be TRBD1 (5 bases). This CDR3 spans 18 amino acids. Germline V gene lookup returns CDR1 MNHEY and CDR2 SMNVEV (reference sequence). The germline V and J ends were trimmed by 6 bases and 3 bases, with 27 bases remaining between them. CDR3 in DNA: TGTGCCAGCAGCAAATTTGGGCCAGGGTTGCGATGGGACTACGAGCAGTACTTC. It specifies CASSKFGPGLRWDYEQYF.

V usage is TRBV9 and J usage is TRBJ2-3, with 9 positions matching TRBD1. Germline loops: CDR1 SGDLS, CDR2 YYNGEE. The V and J ends lost 0 bases and 3 bases, in that order; junction bases with no gene match: 2. The length of the CDR3 is 15 residues. The CDR3 DNA follows: TGTGCCAGCAGCGTAGGGACAGGGGATACAGATACGCAGTATTTT. This gives the protein CASSVGTGDTDTQYF.

V is TRBV27 and J is TRBJ2-7; the match to TRBD2 covers 8 bases. CDR1 is MNHEY, CDR2 SMNVEV, per germline (reference sequence). The V and J ends lost 8 bases and 9 bases, in that order; junction bases with no gene match: 15. This CDR3 has 14 residues. DNA for the CDR3: TGTGCCAGCGCACCCGATAGCGGGATACCTCGGCAGTACTTC. This codes for CASAPDSGIPRQYF.

V and J are TRBV18 and TRBJ1-1; perhaps TRBD1 as D (6 bases). This CDR3 is 16 amino acids long. CDR1 and CDR2 (germline): KGHSH, LQKENI. Trimming took off 2 bases at V and 0 bases at J, with 13 bases between the two ends. CDR3 residues: CASSPVPQGVNTEAFF. The CDR3 DNA is TGTGCCAGCTCACCAGTTCCACAGGGAGTGAACACTGAAGCTTTCTTT.

The genes are TRBV13 and TRBJ1-5; 7 nucleotides line up with TRBD1. J lost 7 bases, V lost 5 bases, and 11 bases had no gene match. Germline CDR1 and CDR2: PRHDT and FYEKMQ (reference sequence). The CDR3 loop spans 15 amino acids. The CDR3: CASSKKGARRQPQHF. The CDR3 DNA is TGTGCCAGCAGCAAAAAGGGGGCGCGGAGGCAGCCCCAGCATTTT.

V is TRBV5-1 and J is TRBJ2-5; 8 bases are shared with TRBD1. Trimming removed 0 bases from V and 0 bases from J; junction bases left unmatched: 4. Per the germline V gene, CDR1 is SGHRS and CDR2 is YFSETQ. The CDR3 extends over 16 amino acids. As DNA, the CDR3 is TGCGCCAGCAGCTTGGGAGGACAGGGTAACCAAGAGACCCAGTACTTC. This translates into CASSLGGQGNQETQYF. The whole variable domain, remainder taken from reference TRBV5-1 and TRBJ2-5, is KAGVTQTPRYLIKTRGQQVTLSCSPISGHRSVSWYQQTPGQGLQFLFEYFSETQRNKGNFPGRFSGRQFSNSRSEMNVSTLELGDSALYLCASSLGGQGNQETQYFGPGTRLLVL.

This clone was seen a handful of times. The J gene is TRBJ2-1, the V gene TRBV5-1; 8 bases fit TRBD1. The germline CDR1 and CDR2 sequences are SGHRS and YFSETQ. This CDR3 has 15 residues. J gave up 8 bases and V 0 bases, and 7 bases lay outside the gene matches. The CDR3 loop is CASSLDRGIFDEQFF. CDR3 DNA: TGCGCCAGCAGCTTGGACAGGGGGATTTTTGATGAGCAGTTCTTC.

The chain uses TRBV7-2 and TRBJ2-5; 10 positions match TRBD2. The trim removed 5 bases at V and 5 bases at J, leaving 5 bases unmatched. This CDR3 spans 14 amino acids. CDR1 SGHTA and CDR2 FQGNSA come from the germline V gene. CDR3 amino acids: CASSPRGLAETQYF. The DNA of the CDR3 is TGTGCCAGCAGCCCCAGGGGACTAGCGGAGACCCAGTACTTC.

The CDR3 nucleotides read TGTGCCAGCTCACCAAAGGACAGCTCTGAGCAGTACTTC. Translating it yields CASSPKDSSEQYF. The rearrangement links TRBV18 to TRBJ2-7; D might be TRBD1 (6 bases). Germline loops: CDR1 KGHSH, CDR2 LQKENI. With 2 bases removed from V and 7 bases from J, the gap between germline ends came to 12 bases. This CDR3 is 13 amino acids long.

This chain's CDR3 is CSARVKETQYF. Here the CDR3 DNA reads TGCAGTGCTAGAGTCAAAGAGACCCAGTACTTC. The chain uses TRBV20-1 and TRBJ2-5; no clear D. The V gene's germline CDR1 is DFQATT and CDR2 SNEGSKA (reference sequence). Trimming took off 1 base at V and 3 bases at J, with 3 bases between the two ends. There are 11 residues in the CDR3.

The chain recombines TRBV6-2 or TRBV6-3 with TRBJ2-5, with 8 bases that match TRBD2. CDR3 length equals 14 residues. With 4 bases clipped from V and 5 bases from J, the junction kept 6 bases outside the gene matches. Germline V lookup: CDR1 MNHEY, CDR2 SVGEGT. CDR3 sequence reads: CASSWSSGAETQYF. CDR3 sequence (DNA): TGTGCCAGCAGTTGGAGTAGCGGGGCCGAGACCCAGTACTTC.

The CDR3 loop reads CASSLGLAGGPKTQYF. The DNA for the CDR3 is TGTGCCAGCAGCTTGGGACTAGCGGGAGGGCCAAAGACCCAGTACTTC. V is TRBV7-2 and J is TRBJ2-5, with 16 bases matching TRBD2. CDR1 and CDR2 from the germline V gene are SGHTA and FQGNSA. The V segment lost 3 bases and the J segment 6 bases; nucleotides outside the gene matches: 4. The CDR3 sequence is 16 residues long.